The next 16 T cell receptor beta chains were all read from a single sample in a study of OX40 agonist ivuxolimab in advanced cancers. Sequencing was performed with immunoSEQ multiplex PCR; in TCRdb, only in-frame clones are kept and a portion is missing. The table has 35,000 to 55,000 clones, around 84% seen once. Here the sequenced sample was CD4+ or CD8+ T cells sorted from blood, taken in a trial of the OX40 agonist ivuxolimab. The receptors come from an adult with an advanced solid tumor such as melanoma, head and neck, liver or kidney cancer.

This clone has more than one count but fewer than ten. This chain joins TRBV14 and TRBJ2-3; a possible D gene is TRBD1 (6 bases). The CDR3 consists of 14 residues. Germline V gene data show CDR1 as SGHDN and CDR2 as FVKESK. The germline V and J ends were trimmed by 4 bases and 8 bases, with 16 bases remaining between them. The CDR3, as DNA: TGTGCCAGCAGCCGAAGACAGGTGCTGGGTACGCAGTATTTT. This encodes CASSRRQVLGTQYF.

This chain uses TRBV2 with TRBJ2-2; D gene uncertain. The CDR3 has 14 residues. Germline CDR1 SNHLY, CDR2 FYNNEI. The V gene lost 7 bases and the J gene lost 0 bases, with 9 bases spanning the gap. The chain's CDR3 is CASMAGPNTGELFF. The CDR3 DNA sequence: TGTGCCAGCATGGCAGGCCCGAACACCGGGGAGCTGTTTTTT.

The chain combines TRBV4-1 with TRBJ1-2; 12 bases fit TRBD1. This CDR3 has 16 amino acids. Trimming cost V 0 bases and J 6 bases; bases outside gene matches: 5. Germline V gene sequence: CDR1 MGHRA, CDR2 YSYEKL. The CDR3 loop reads CASSQDGGTGGHGYTF. CDR3 bases: TGCGCCAGCAGCCAAGATGGCGGGACAGGGGGCCATGGCTACACCTTC.

This rearrangement joins TRBV4-3 to TRBJ2-3; D unclear. The germline V gene has CDR1 LGHNA and CDR2 YSLEER. This CDR3 comprises 18 residues. The V end was cut by 3 bases, the J end by 6 bases, with 25 bases between. This CDR3 is CASSHMTLGRLFGDTQYF. DNA for the CDR3: TGCGCCAGCAGCCACATGACGCTCGGACGCCTGTTTGGGGATACGCAGTATTTT.

V and J are TRBV19 and TRBJ2-1; D remains unclear. Between the trimmed V and J ends, which lost 5 bases and 4 bases, there was a span of 12 bases. Germline assignment: CDR1 LNHDA and CDR2 SQIVND (reference sequence). This CDR3 has 14 amino acids. Here the CDR3 DNA reads TGTGCCAGTAGTCTCCCGGGTATTTACAATGAGCAGTTCTTC. Protein sequence: CASSLPGIYNEQFF. The variable domain in full, completed from reference TRBV19 and TRBJ2-1, reads DGGITQSPKYLFRKEGQNVTLSCEQNLNHDAMYWYRQDPGQGLRLIYYSQIVNDFQKGDIAEGYSVSREKKESFPLTVTSAQKNPTAFYLCASSLPGIYNEQFFGPGTRLTVL.

The chain links TRBV27 to TRBJ1-1, with 8 bases aligning to TRBD1. Germline V lookup: CDR1 MNHEY, CDR2 SMNVEV (reference sequence). J was trimmed by 5 bases and V by 2 bases; bases with no gene match: 7. This CDR3 has 15 residues. The CDR3: CASSLTGQGGTEAFF. DNA for the CDR3: TGTGCCAGCAGTTTAACCGGACAGGGCGGAACTGAAGCTTTCTTT.

The rearrangement joins TRBV9 to TRBJ2-3, with 9 bases matching TRBD2. V shed 3 bases, J shed 0 bases, and the junction held 2 bases outside the gene matches. The CDR3 sequence is 15 residues long. The germline CDR1 and CDR2 sequences are SGDLS and YYNGEE. The CDR3 region is CASSASGGSTDTQYF. The CDR3 DNA reads as TGTGCCAGCAGCGCCAGCGGGGGGAGCACAGATACGCAGTATTTT.

The genes are TRBV19 and TRBJ2-2; 7 nucleotides agree with TRBD1. The germline CDR1 and CDR2 sequences are LNHDA and SQIVND (reference sequence). Trimming removed 4 bases from V and 2 bases from J; junction bases left unmatched: 7. This CDR3 is built from 16 residues. DNA for the CDR3: TGTGCCAGTAGTACCCTAGGGACAGCTAACACCGGGGAGCTGTTTTTT. It specifies CASSTLGTANTGELFF.

The chain links TRBV10-3 to TRBJ1-1; 10 bases map to TRBD1. This CDR3 has 15 residues. Per germline, CDR1 ENHRY and CDR2 SYGVKD. V was clipped by 7 bases and J by 0 bases; unmatched bases: 5. This chain's CDR3 is CAIILTGGLNTEAFF. In nucleotides, the CDR3 is TGTGCCATCATTTTGACAGGGGGCTTGAACACTGAAGCTTTCTTT.

The chain has TRBV6-1 and TRBJ1-4; D ambiguous. The ends were cut back, 7 bases at V and 5 bases at J, with 8 bases in the middle. Per the germline V gene, CDR1 is MNHNS and CDR2 is SASEGT. This CDR3 has 12 amino acids. CDR3 DNA: TGTGCCAGCACGGACGGAAATGAAAAACTGTTTTTT. Translation gives CASTDGNEKLFF.

The chain links TRBV25-1 to TRBJ2-7; no clear D. V lost 1 base and J lost 2, with 12 bases in between. Germline-derived CDR1 and CDR2 are MGHDK and SYGVNS. CDR3 size: 15 residues. CDR3 coding DNA: TGTGCCAGCAGTGAATGGGTAAACGTAACCTACGAGCAGTACTTC. It yields the protein CASSEWVNVTYEQYF.

A remark on this clone: One junction end does not reproduce the germline sequence, and a read error may be involved. The rearrangement links TRBV4-1 to TRBJ2-3; possibly TRBD2 for D (6 bases). The CDR3 consists of 13 residues. The germline CDR1 and CDR2 sequences are MGHRA and YSYEKL. In nucleotides, the CDR3 is TGCGCCAGCAGCCATGGAAGGGCTAGCGACAATCTTTTT. Its translation is CASSHGRASDNLF.

This clone was observed once. The chain joins TRBV4-3 to TRBJ2-3, with D unclear. V lost 3 bases and J lost 1, with 8 bases in between. The CDR3 covers 14 residues. Germline values: CDR1 LGHNA, CDR2 YSLEER. DNA for the CDR3: TGCGCCAGCAGCCAGGAGCAGGGCACAGATACGCAGTATTTT. This sequence encodes CASSQEQGTDTQYF.

V and J are TRBV19 and TRBJ2-1; 11 positions match TRBD2. V lost 7 bases and J lost 10; bases outside the gene matches: 9. Germline V gene data show CDR1 as LNHDA and CDR2 as SQIVND (reference sequence). The CDR3 covers 14 residues. The CDR3 is CASTLVLAGGEQFF. For the CDR3, the DNA is TGTGCCAGTACATTGGTTTTAGCGGGAGGGGAGCAGTTCTTC. The whole variable domain, filled in from reference TRBV19 and TRBJ2-1, reads DGGITQSPKYLFRKEGQNVTLSCEQNLNHDAMYWYRQDPGQGLRLIYYSQIVNDFQKGDIAEGYSVSREKKESFPLTVTSAQKNPTAFYLCASTLVLAGGEQFFGPGTRLTVL.

J is TRBJ1-2 and V is TRBV7-6; TRBD1 matches 8 bases. CDR1 and CDR2 from the germline V gene are SGHVS and FNYEAQ. The V segment lost 5 bases and the J segment 6 bases; nucleotides outside the gene matches: 8. This CDR3 contains 14 residues. CDR3 sequence: CASSPQTGADGYTF. CDR3 nucleotide sequence: TGTGCCAGCAGCCCTCAGACAGGGGCCGATGGCTACACCTTC. The whole variable domain, remainder taken from reference TRBV7-6 and TRBJ1-2, is GAGVSQSPRYKVTKRGQDVALRCDPISGHVSLYWYRQALGQGPEFLTYFNYEAQQDKSGLPNDRFSAERPEGSISTLTIQRTEQRDSAMYRCASSPQTGADGYTFGSGTRLTVV.

This chain uses TRBV19 with TRBJ1-2; 12 positions agree with TRBD1. The length of the CDR3 is 15 residues. The germline V gene has CDR1 LNHDA and CDR2 SQIVND (reference sequence). Losses at the gene ends were 1 base for V and 10 bases for J; bases not matched to a gene: 7. CDR3 region: CASSIAGTGGATYTF. In nucleotides, the CDR3 is TGTGCCAGTAGTATAGCCGGGACAGGGGGCGCGACCTACACCTTC. Full variable domain (outside the CDR3, taken from reference TRBV19 and TRBJ1-2): DGGITQSPKYLFRKEGQNVTLSCEQNLNHDAMYWYRQDPGQGLRLIYYSQIVNDFQKGDIAEGYSVSREKKESFPLTVTSAQKNPTAFYLCASSIAGTGGATYTFGSGTRLTVV.